This T cell receptor beta chain stems from a study of T cell responses to AZD1222 COVID-19 vaccine. Study-level points and caveats: Repertoires were obtained solely post-peak T cell response.

V dropped 6 bases and J dropped 4 bases, with 7 bases sitting between them. This CDR3 is 12 amino acids long. Germline loops: CDR1 MDHEN, CDR2 SYDVKM. Comment on this clone: Its antigen remains unidentified.

Repertoires were generated with immunoSEQ multiplex PCR, while TCRdb's copy carries only in-frame clones and drops some. This table has under 80,000 clones, approximately 85% appearing once. The sample was peripheral blood, taken 28 days after the second AZD1222 dose. This sequence originates from an adult who received the AZD1222 COVID-19 vaccine. V gene TRBV28 combines with J gene TRBJ1-3; no definite D call. CDR3 protein: CASRASGNTIYF. The CDR3 DNA follows: TGTGCCAGCAGGGCGAGCGGAAACACCATATATTTT.